Listed below are T cell receptor beta chains from one sample, sequenced in a study of T cells in Graves' hyperthyroidism and ophthalmopathy. TCRdb itself ran the multiplex PCR reads through MiXCR, one entry per CDR3 protein. The sample contains nearly 750,000 distinct CDR3 sequences, 35% of which appear only once. The sample comprised blood. All receptors derive from a woman aged 40 to 50 with Graves' hyperthyroidism. Both conserved end residues are part of each CDR3. The order of the fields is clone size, CDR3 length, V gene, J gene, CDR3 protein. Clone size is given for some rows only: seen once, a few or many times, or a class if the clone is expanded.

few	15	TRBV18	TRBJ1-1	CASSPLDRGGTEAFF
few	14	TRBV4-1	TRBJ1-1	CASSQENVFSEAFF
-	14	TRBV6-4	TRBJ2-2	CASSVTSITGELFF
many	12	TRBV6-9	TRBJ1-2	CASSCNNDGYTF
many	14	TRBV10-3	TRBJ1-3	CAISDPAPGNTIYF
-	15	TRBV19	TRBJ2-7	CASSRDRGLYYEQYF
-	13	TRBV20-1	TRBJ2-5	CSARGTGKETQYF
-	15	TRBV6-6	TRBJ2-5	CASSYPGGTGETQYF
-	17	TRBV6-5	TRBJ1-6	CASSYSANQKYNSPLHF
-	14	TRBV12-3/TRBV12-4	TRBJ1-4	CASSLLGAHEKLFF
-	18	TRBV7-3	TRBJ1-6	CASSSYGQTSSYNSPLHF
-	15	TRBV29-1	TRBJ1-2	CSVPLSGASNYGYTF
-	16	TRBV24-1	TRBJ2-7	CATSDSSGTGMYEQYF
many	14	TRBV29-1	TRBJ2-2	CSVDTVPGTGELFF